This TCR beta chain was obtained from a study of blood T cell repertoires in COVID-19. Study summary: Sites across the United States, Italy and Spain contributed samples from acute and convalescent COVID-19. In each case, the material was cDNA or gDNA derived from T cells, B-cell-depleted T cells, or PBMCs.

CDR3 length equals 12 residues. With 5 bases clipped from V and 6 bases from J, the junction kept 4 bases outside the gene matches. Germline V gives CDR1 ENHRY, CDR2 SYGVKD. Source study methods: How many nucleated cells were present was estimated from reference gene primer amplification. Method: immunoSEQ multiplex PCR; TCRdb's copy keeps in-frame clones and lacks some. Clone size and the V and J calls come from that table; the DNA yielded D and trimming. Seen here are approximately 100,000 clones, roughly 82% observed once, and the top ten hold 11%. Sequences were obtained from peripheral blood. The rearrangement uses TRBV10-3 and TRBJ2-7, with TRBD1 matching over 7 bases. This sequence originates from a man between 65 and 85 years old with active or convalescent COVID-19. Here the CDR3 DNA reads TGTGCCATCAGTCATCCAGGGGGCGAGCAGTACTTC. Its protein is CAISHPGGEQYF.